The text below deals with one T cell receptor (beta chain). Its antigen is still unknown. Per donor, one heparinised blood draw averaged about 110 mL. The sample belongs to a study of beta chain features in type 1 diabetes. Germline V CDR1 and CDR2: LGHNA, YSLEER. V shed 3 bases, J shed 4 bases, and the junction held 9 bases outside the gene matches. The CDR3 spans 16 residues. General observations from the study: Shortening that was moderate but significant affected the TCRB CDR3s of Type 1 diabetes patients in all four CD4+ subsets. Cells with high TCR expression could be over-represented by cDNA sequencing.

As every portion of the isolated RNA was reverse transcribed, the sequencing read expressed TCRB transcripts. The repertoire was sequenced with immunoSEQ multiplex PCR; TCRdb's copy has only in-frame clones and lacks some. The sample lists hundreds of thousands of clones, roughly 30% seen once, with 0.05% to 0.065% in the top ten. The sequence came from a man aged 18-30 years in good health. The sequenced sample consisted of naive CD4+ T cells from blood. The rearrangement links TRBV4-3 to TRBJ2-1; 7 bases agree with TRBD1. The CDR3 loop reads CASSQRQGSFYNEQFF. CDR3 nucleotide sequence: TGCGCCAGCAGCCAGAGACAGGGATCTTTTTACAATGAGCAGTTCTTC.